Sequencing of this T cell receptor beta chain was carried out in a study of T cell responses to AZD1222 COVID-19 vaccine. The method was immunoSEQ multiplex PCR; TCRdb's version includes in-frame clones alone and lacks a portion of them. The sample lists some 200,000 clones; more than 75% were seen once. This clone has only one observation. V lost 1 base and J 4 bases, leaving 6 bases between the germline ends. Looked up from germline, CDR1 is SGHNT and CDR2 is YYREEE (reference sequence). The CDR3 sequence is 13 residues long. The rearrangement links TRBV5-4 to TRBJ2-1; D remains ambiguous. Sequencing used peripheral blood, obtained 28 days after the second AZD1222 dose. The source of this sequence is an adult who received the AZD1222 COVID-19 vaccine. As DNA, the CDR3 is TGTGCCAGCAGCTTGACTTCTTACAATGAGCAGTTCTTC. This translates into CASSLTSYNEQFF.